Sequencing of this T cell receptor beta chain was carried out in a study of blood T cell repertoires in COVID-19. About the research overall: The United States, Italy and Spain supplied acute and convalescent COVID-19 samples. The analysed material was cDNA or gDNA that came from T cells, B-cell-depleted T cells, or PBMCs.

V was clipped by 0 bases and J by 7 bases, with 16 bases between them. The CDR3 spans 15 residues. CDR1 is SGDLS and CDR2 is YYNGEE in the germline V gene. Original analysis: How many nucleated cells were present was estimated from reference gene primer amplification. Profiling relied on immunoSEQ multiplex PCR, and the TCRdb table lists in-frame clones only, not all of them. V, J and clone size were drawn from that table, and D and trimming were deduced from the DNA. The repertoire has 220,000 or so clones, 80% to 85% of them found once; the top ten carry less than 2.5%. Sequences were obtained from peripheral blood. The chain joins TRBV9 to TRBJ2-5, with a tentative D call TRBD2 (6 bases). The sequence came from a woman aged 55-70 years with acute or convalescent COVID-19. In nucleotides, the CDR3 is TGTGCCAGCAGCGTAGATGGGACTCAGTGGGGGACCCAGTACTTC. This sequence encodes CASSVDGTQWGTQYF.